Many counts were recorded for the clone carrying this T cell receptor beta chain. Its antigen is not identified. This sample is part of a study of human T cells and chemical hapten exposure. The overall study: Small pooled library volume differences chiefly drove per-sample TCR yield variation.

Points from the study as a whole: Expanded TCRs showed more large CDR3 clusters than pre-sensitization or healthy control sets. No alteration of TCRs above 1 in 1000 frequency was seen with DPC sensitization.

Time point of the sample: pre-sensitization, week 0. Treatment reported: therapeutic diphenylcyclopropenone sensitization with weekly scalp DPC. Each cDNA molecule in the library carried unique molecular identifiers. Using its own MiXCR run on the RACE reads, TCRdb lists one record per CDR3 protein. The table has approximately 57,000 distinct CDR3 sequences, roughly a tenth seen once. The CDR3 spans 15 residues. Germline V CDR1 and CDR2: MGHRA, YSYEKL. The ends were cut back, 0 bases at V and 2 bases at J, with 8 bases in the middle. This specimen consisted of whole blood, obtained in connection with sensitization to the hapten diphenylcyclopropenone (DPC). V gene TRBV4-1 combines with J gene TRBJ2-1; the D gene is possibly TRBD2 (5 bases). This receptor was taken from a man aged 35-49 years with alopecia areata. Some clones in this sample may be carry-over from other donors' samples. In DNA, the CDR3 is TGCGCCAGCAGCCAAGAGGACTCTCCCTACAATGAGCAGTTCTTC. This sequence encodes CASSQEDSPYNEQFF.